This TCR beta chain was obtained from a study of T cell responses to AZD1222 COVID-19 vaccine listed by TCRdb under 2021. For the wider study: A total of approximately 240 trial participants underwent TCR sequencing, of whom 200 to 220 received two doses of AZD1222 and some 26 received two doses of the MenACWY control vaccine. Trial participants were enrolled by age into 18-55, 56-69 and 70-plus year subgroups, with roughly 160, 29 and 62 TCR-sequenced participants respectively.

Regarding this clone: What this receptor recognizes is not known. Nothing much larger sits one base from this clone, and base qualities are not available.

The time point label for this specimen denotes: about 28 days (+/-7) after the second vaccine dose. Because spike-specific TCR depth and breadth did not differ between the two schedules, AZD1222 recipients who got a second dose at roughly 4 weeks were pooled with those who got a second dose at roughly 12 weeks. Vaccinee samples were obtained from the UK trials COV001 and COV002, which included a single-blind randomized controlled phase 2/3 trial of AZD1222 (ChAdOx1 nCoV-19) in healthy adults. For TCRbeta chain sequencing, PBMC samples from trial participants were taken at day 0 and at day 28 after the second dose. The CDR3, from cysteine to phenylalanine, totals 12 residues. Just CDR3 DNA is preserved here, 36 bases in frame from base 1. Ends trimmed: V by 5 bases, J by 5 bases; bases unmatched to a gene: 3. The germline V gene encodes CDR1 SGHAT and CDR2 FQNNGV. Overall study results and their limits: Reportedly, close to half of the unique spike-specific TCRs recognized epitopes lying outside the regions that are mutated in the B.1.351 and B.1.1.7 variants. No day 14 peak-response samples were available, so repertoires were characterized only after the peak T cell response. In the small 56-69-year group, the increase in depth fell short of significance, most likely because of low power. The vaccine-associated CD4 TCRs covered the entire spike protein, and the dominant responses fell in regions 160-218 and 743-854. A significant rise in spike-specific TCR breadth and depth was observed after two AZD1222 doses relative to day 0 and relative to MenACWY recipients. Conclusions about previously exposed vaccinees are limited because only a handful of AZD1222 recipients were SARS-CoV-2 seropositive at baseline. Most participants were white British and females outnumbered males, and the authors suggested that clonal diversity may have been underestimated.

The CDR3 regions of human TCRbeta chains were analyzed by immunosequencing. On the authors' methods: TCRs in the repertoires were matched against a reference library of SARS-CoV-2-specific TCRs that had been generated with the MIRA antigen-specificity platform. Breadth was defined as the fraction of unique TCRs that were SARS-CoV-2-associated. Depth was defined as the fraction of total T cells that were SARS-CoV-2-associated. Using the MIRA data, each spike-specific TCR was assigned both to the spike region to which the TCR was reactive and to a CD4 or CD8 class. Log10-transformed breadth and depth values were compared by one-way ANOVA with Sidak's multiple comparisons tests. This immuneACCESS table, as held by TCRdb, lists in-frame sequences with V and J called but not all clones. Of the missing ones, under half trace to an unresolved V gene in checked studies; the others have no known cause. The V and J calls and clone size are taken from that table; D and trimming were inferred from the DNA. In this sample the table shows 70,000 to 100,000 clones, 80% to 90% of which occur a single time. Of the sample, around 3.6% is held by the ten largest clones.

The sequences come from peripheral blood, collected 28 days after the second AZD1222 dose. The receptor was derived from an adult who received the AZD1222 COVID-19 vaccine. The chain links TRBV11-2 with TRBJ2-7, with 7 bases in between that match TRBD1. The CDR3 protein sequence reads: CASSPDRDEQYF. The DNA reads as follows: TGTGCCAGCAGCCCCGACAGGGACGAGCAGTACTTC. Here the CDR3 is joined to the reference TRBV11-2 and TRBJ2-7 genes, and the full variable domain is: EAGVAQSPRYKIIEKRQSVAFWCNPISGHATLYWYQQILGQGPKLLIQFQNNGVVDDSQLPKDRFSAERLKGVDSTLKIQPAKLEDSAVYLCASSPDRDEQYFGPGTRLTVT.